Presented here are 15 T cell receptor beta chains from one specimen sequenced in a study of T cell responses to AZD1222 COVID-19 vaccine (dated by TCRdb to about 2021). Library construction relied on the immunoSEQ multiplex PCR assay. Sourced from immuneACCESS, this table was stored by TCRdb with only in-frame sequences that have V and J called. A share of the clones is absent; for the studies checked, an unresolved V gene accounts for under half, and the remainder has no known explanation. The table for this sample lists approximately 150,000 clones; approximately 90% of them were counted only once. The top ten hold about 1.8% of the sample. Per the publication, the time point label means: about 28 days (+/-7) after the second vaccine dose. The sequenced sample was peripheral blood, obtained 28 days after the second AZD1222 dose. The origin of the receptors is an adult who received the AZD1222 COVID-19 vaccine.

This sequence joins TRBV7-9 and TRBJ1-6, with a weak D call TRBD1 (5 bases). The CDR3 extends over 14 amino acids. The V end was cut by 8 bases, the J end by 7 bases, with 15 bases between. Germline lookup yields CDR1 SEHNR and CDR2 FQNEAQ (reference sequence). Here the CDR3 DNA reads TGTGCCAGCCAGGACGGGGGAGGGAATTCACCCCTCCACTTT. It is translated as CASQDGGGNSPLHF.

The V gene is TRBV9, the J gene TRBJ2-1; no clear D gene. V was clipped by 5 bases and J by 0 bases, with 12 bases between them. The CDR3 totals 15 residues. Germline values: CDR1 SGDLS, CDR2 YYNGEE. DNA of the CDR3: TGTGCCAGCAGTGTAACTTTGAGCTCCTACAATGAGCAGTTCTTC. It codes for CASSVTLSSYNEQFF.

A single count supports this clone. As DNA, the CDR3 is TGTGCCAGCAGGGGAGCGGGTACGGGCGACAATGAGCAGTTCTTC. This encodes CASRGAGTGDNEQFF. The rearrangement uses TRBV6-5 and TRBJ2-1, with D possibly TRBD2 on 6 matching bases. Germline values: CDR1 MNHEY, CDR2 SVGAGI. This CDR3 is 15 amino acids long. V was cut by 6 bases and J by 5 bases, with 17 bases left in between.

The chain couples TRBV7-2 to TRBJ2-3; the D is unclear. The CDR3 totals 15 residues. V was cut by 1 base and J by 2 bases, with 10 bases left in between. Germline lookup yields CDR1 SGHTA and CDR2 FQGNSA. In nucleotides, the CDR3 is TGTGCCAGCAGCTTAGGAGGCAGATACACAGATACGCAGTATTTT. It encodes CASSLGGRYTDTQYF.

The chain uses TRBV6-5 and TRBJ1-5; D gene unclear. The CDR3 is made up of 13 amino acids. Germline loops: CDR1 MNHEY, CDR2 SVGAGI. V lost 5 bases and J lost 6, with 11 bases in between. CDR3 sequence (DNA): TGTGCCAGCAGTCGCGGTAGGAGTCAGCCCCAGCATTTT. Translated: CASSRGRSQPQHF.

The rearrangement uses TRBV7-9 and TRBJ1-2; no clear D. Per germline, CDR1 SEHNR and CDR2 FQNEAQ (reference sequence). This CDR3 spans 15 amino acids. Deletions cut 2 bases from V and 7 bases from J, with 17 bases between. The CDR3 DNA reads TGTGCCAGCAGCTTAACCGGCAGGTCTTCCCTTGGCTACACCTTC. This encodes CASSLTGRSSLGYTF.

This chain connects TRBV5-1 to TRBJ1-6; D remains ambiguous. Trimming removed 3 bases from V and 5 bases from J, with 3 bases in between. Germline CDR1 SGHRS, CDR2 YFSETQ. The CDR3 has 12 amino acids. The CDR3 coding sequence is TGCGCCAGCAGCTCTAATAATTCACCCCTCCACTTT. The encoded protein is CASSSNNSPLHF.

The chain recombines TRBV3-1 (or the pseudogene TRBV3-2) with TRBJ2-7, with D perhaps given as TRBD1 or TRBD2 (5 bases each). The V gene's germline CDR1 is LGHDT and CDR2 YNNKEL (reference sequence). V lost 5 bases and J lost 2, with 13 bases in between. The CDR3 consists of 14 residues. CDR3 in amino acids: CASSDRTGPYEQYF. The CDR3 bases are TGTGCCAGCAGCGATCGGACGGGACCCTACGAGCAGTACTTC.

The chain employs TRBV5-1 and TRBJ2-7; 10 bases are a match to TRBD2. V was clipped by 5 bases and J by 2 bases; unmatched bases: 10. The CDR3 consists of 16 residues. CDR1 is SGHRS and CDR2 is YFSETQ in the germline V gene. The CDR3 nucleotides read TGCGCCAGCAGAAAAGCCGGGACTAGCGCTCCCTACGAGCAGTACTTC. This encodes CASRKAGTSAPYEQYF.

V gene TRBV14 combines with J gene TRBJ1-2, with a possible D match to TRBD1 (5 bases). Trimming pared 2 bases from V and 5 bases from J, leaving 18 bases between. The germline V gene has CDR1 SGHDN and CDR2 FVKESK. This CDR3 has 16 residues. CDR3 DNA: TGTGCCAGCAGCCAAACGGGGCGCTCACATTTGTATGGCTACACCTTC. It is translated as CASSQTGRSHLYGYTF.

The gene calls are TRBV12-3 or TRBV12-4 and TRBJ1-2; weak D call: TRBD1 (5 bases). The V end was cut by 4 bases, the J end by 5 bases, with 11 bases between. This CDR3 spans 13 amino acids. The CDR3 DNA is TGTGCCAGCAGTTCTCAGGGTGGGTATGGCTACACCTTC. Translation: CASSSQGGYGYTF.

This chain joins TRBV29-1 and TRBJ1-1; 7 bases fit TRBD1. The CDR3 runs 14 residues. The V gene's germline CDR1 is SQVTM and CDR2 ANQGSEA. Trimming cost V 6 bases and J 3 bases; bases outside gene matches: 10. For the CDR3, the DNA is TGCAGCGTGGACAGGTCTAAGACGGACACTGAAGCTTTCTTT. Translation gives CSVDRSKTDTEAFF.

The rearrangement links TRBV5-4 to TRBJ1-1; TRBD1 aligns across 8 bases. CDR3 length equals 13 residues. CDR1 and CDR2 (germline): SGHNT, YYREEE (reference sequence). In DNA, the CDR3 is TGTGCAGTCAGCCAGGGGGCGAACACTGAAGCTTTCTTT. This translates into CAVSQGANTEAFF.

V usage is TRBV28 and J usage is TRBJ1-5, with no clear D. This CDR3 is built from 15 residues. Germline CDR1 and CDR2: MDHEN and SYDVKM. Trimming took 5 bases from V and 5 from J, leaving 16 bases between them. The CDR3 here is CASSPGRGRDQPQHF. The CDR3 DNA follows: TGTGCCAGCAGTCCTGGGCGGGGAAGGGATCAGCCCCAGCATTTT.

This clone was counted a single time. The CDR3 nucleotides read TGTGCCACCAGCAGTACTAGCGGGGTATCCTACGAGCAGTACTTC. It codes for CATSSTSGVSYEQYF. This chain joins TRBV15 and TRBJ2-7, with 10 nucleotides matching TRBD2. Germline values: CDR1 LNHNV, CDR2 YYDKDF (reference sequence). The trim removed 3 bases at V and 1 base at J, leaving 3 bases unmatched. The CDR3 spans 15 residues.